This is a list of T cell receptor beta chains from one sample in a study of T cells in localized non-small cell lung cancer. The method was immunoSEQ multiplex PCR; TCRdb's version includes in-frame clones alone and lacks a portion of them. Among 100,000 or so clones listed, roughly 88% were seen once. The starting material was PBMCs, obtained before any cancer treatment. Receptors were obtained from a woman aged 35 to 75 with stage II squamous cell lung carcinoma. The CDR3 runs from the conserved cysteine through the conserved F or W. A D gene is named only where the DNA matches it firmly. Expanded clones get a size class; other rows say once, few or many, or leave the size out.

d_call	v_call	j_call	clone_size	cdr3_aa	cdr3_nt
.	TRBV6-1	TRBJ2-3	.	CASRSGIGDTQYF	TGTGCCAGCAGGTCGGGCATAGGAGATACGCAGTATTTT
.	TRBV5-6	TRBJ2-2	.	CASSSTGELFF	TGTGCCAGCAGCTCGACCGGGGAGCTGTTTTTT
.	TRBV5-1	TRBJ1-4	.	CASSLGPQMREKLFF	TGCGCCAGCAGCTTGGGACCCCAAATGCGGGAAAAACTGTTTTTT
.	TRBV2	TRBJ2-1	.	CASSASYEQFF	TGTGCCAGCAGTGCTAGCTATGAGCAGTTCTTC
.	TRBV7-8	TRBJ1-1	.	CASSWDSRYGGMNTEAFF	TGTGCCAGCAGCTGGGATTCCAGATATGGGGGTATGAACACTGAAGCTTTCTTT
.	TRBV6-1	TRBJ1-1	.	CASSGRTVWDTEAFF	TGTGCCAGCAGTGGTAGGACAGTATGGGACACTGAAGCTTTCTTT
.	TRBV5-4	TRBJ1-1	.	CASSFGAQPYTEAFF	TGTGCCAGCAGCTTCGGCGCACAGCCCTACACTGAAGCTTTCTTT
TRBD1	TRBV15	TRBJ2-3	.	CASSYRGQSDTQYF	TGTGCCTCGTCGTACAGGGGCCAGTCAGATACGCAGTATTTT
TRBD1	TRBV25-1	TRBJ1-1	.	CASWTGTMNTEAFF	TGTGCCAGCTGGACAGGGACGATGAACACTGAAGCTTTCTTT
.	TRBV19	TRBJ1-1	.	CASTHYKGTEAFF	TGTGCCAGTACCCACTATAAGGGCACTGAAGCTTTCTTT
.	TRBV14	TRBJ1-2	.	CASSHRAGDRGYTF	TGTGCCAGCAGCCACCGGGCGGGGGATCGGGGCTACACCTTC
TRBD1	TRBV2	TRBJ2-5	.	CASKARTGLGIGKTQYF	TGTGCCAGCAAAGCCCGGACAGGGTTAGGTATCGGAAAGACCCAGTACTTC
.	TRBV10-3	TRBJ2-7	.	CAISDSGALYEQYF	TGTGCCATCAGTGATTCCGGGGCCCTCTACGAGCAGTACTTC
TRBD1	TRBV18	TRBJ2-3	.	CASSTWTGGADTQYF	TGTGCCAGCTCAACCTGGACAGGGGGGGCAGATACGCAGTATTTT
.	TRBV6-1	TRBJ1-1	.	CASRQFMNTEAFF	TGTGCCAGCAGACAGTTCATGAACACTGAAGCTTTCTTT
.	TRBV15	TRBJ2-5	.	CATSRPQGGETQYF	TGTGCCACCAGCAGACCTCAGGGAGGTGAGACCCAGTACTTC
TRBD1	TRBV5-4	TRBJ1-4	once	CASSFSRDRAEKLFF	TGTGCCAGCAGCTTCTCCCGGGACAGGGCTGAAAAACTGTTTTTT
.	TRBV19	TRBJ2-2	.	CASSIGFRTGELFF	TGTGCCAGTAGTATCGGTTTCAGGACCGGGGAGCTGTTTTTT
.	TRBV6-5	TRBJ1-1	few	CASSYLGHTEAFF	TGTGCCAGCAGTTACCTGGGCCATACTGAAGCTTTCTTT
.	TRBV29-1	TRBJ1-1	.	CSVDEGWTEAFF	TGCAGCGTTGATGAGGGGTGGACTGAAGCTTTCTTT
.	TRBV19	TRBJ1-2	.	CASSMETRDFRYGYTF	TGTGCCAGTAGTATGGAAACCCGGGACTTTAGATATGGCTACACCTTC
.	TRBV27	TRBJ1-1	.	CASGLSPQVRSQAFF	TGTGCCAGCGGATTATCCCCACAGGTACGGTCCCAAGCTTTCTTT
TRBD1	TRBV5-6	TRBJ1-5	.	CASSSIQDRRKQPQHF	TGTGCCAGCAGCTCCATACAGGACAGGAGAAAACAGCCCCAGCATTTT
TRBD1	TRBV7-8	TRBJ1-5	.	CASRQGQSNQPQHF	TGTGCCTCGAGACAGGGCCAGAGCAATCAGCCCCAGCATTTT
.	TRBV19	TRBJ1-5	.	CASSPGGRVKPQHF	TGTGCCAGTAGCCCGGGCGGGAGAGTGAAGCCCCAGCATTTT
.	TRBV19	TRBJ1-2	.	CASSSRGDYGYTF	TGTGCCAGTAGTAGCAGGGGCGACTATGGCTACACCTTC